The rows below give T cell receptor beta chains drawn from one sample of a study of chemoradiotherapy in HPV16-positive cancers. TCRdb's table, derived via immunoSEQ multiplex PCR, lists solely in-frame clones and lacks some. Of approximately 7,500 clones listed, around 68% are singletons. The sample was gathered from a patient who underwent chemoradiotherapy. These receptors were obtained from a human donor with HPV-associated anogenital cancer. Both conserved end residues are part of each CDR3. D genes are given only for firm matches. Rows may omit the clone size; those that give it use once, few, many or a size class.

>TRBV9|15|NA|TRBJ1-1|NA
CASSPREQSNTEAFF
TGTGCCAGCAGCCCACGGGAGCAGTCGAACACTGAAGCTTTCTTT
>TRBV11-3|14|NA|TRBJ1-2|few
CASSSPPANYGYTF
TGTGCCAGCAGCTCCCCCCCAGCTAACTATGGCTACACCTTC
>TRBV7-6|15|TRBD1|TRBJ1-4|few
CASSSQTGVNEKLFF
TGTGCCAGCAGCTCCCAGACAGGGGTTAACGAAAAACTGTTTTTT
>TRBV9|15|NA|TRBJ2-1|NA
CASSVAGVPRDEQFF
TGTGCCAGCAGCGTAGCTGGGGTCCCCCGGGATGAGCAGTTCTTC
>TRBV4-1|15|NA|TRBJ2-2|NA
CASSQGPWGRGELFF
TGCGCCAGCAGCCAAGGCCCGTGGGGGCGAGGGGAGCTGTTTTTT
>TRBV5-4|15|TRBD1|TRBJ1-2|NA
CASSPRGQSGYGYTF
TGTGCCAGCAGCCCGAGGGGGCAGAGCGGCTATGGCTACACCTTC
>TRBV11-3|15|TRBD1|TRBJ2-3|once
CASSLSGGIPDTQYF
TGTGCCAGCAGCTTGTCAGGGGGCATCCCAGATACGCAGTATTTT
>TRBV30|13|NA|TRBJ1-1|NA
CAWNKGMNTEAFF
TGTGCCTGGAATAAGGGTATGAACACTGAAGCTTTCTTT
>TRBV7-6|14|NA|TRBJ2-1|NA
CASSFGRSSNEQFF
TGTGCCAGCAGCTTCGGGAGATCTAGCAATGAGCAGTTCTTC
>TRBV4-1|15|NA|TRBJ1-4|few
CASSSLGATNEKLFF
TGCGCCAGCAGCTCCTTAGGGGCCACTAATGAAAAACTGTTTTTT
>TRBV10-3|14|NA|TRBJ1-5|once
CAISESGSNQPQHF
TGTGCCATCAGTGAGTCGGGGAGCAATCAGCCCCAGCATTTT
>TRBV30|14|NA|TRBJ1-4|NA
CAWTRGGSGEKLFF
TGTGCCTGGACCCGAGGGGGGTCAGGGGAAAAACTGTTTTTT
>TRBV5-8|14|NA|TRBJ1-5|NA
CASSLDPGYQPQHF
TGTGCCAGCAGCTTGGACCCAGGGTATCAGCCCCAGCATTTT
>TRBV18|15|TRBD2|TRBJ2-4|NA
CASSSPSGRFGIQYF
TGTGCCAGCTCATCGCCCAGCGGGAGATTCGGCATTCAGTACTTC
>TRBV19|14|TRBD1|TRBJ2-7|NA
CASTPGQVGHEQYF
TGTGCCAGTACCCCGGGACAGGTAGGACACGAGCAGTACTTC
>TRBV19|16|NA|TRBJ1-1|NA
CASSNGGDRVNTEAFF
TGTGCCAGTAGTAATGGGGGGGATCGGGTGAACACTGAAGCTTTCTTT
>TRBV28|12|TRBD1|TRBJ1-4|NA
CASRQGQEKLFF
TGTGCCAGCAGGCAGGGACAGGAAAAACTGTTTTTT
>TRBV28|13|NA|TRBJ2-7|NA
CASSSGPAYEQYF
TGTGCCAGCAGTTCCGGACCTGCCTACGAGCAGTACTTC
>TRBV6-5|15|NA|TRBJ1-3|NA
CASSYSRLGGNTIYF
TGTGCCAGCAGTTACTCGCGCCTGGGTGGAAACACCATATATTTT
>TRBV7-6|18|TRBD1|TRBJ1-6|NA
CASSLWDRGRGRNSPLHF
TGTGCCAGCAGCCTTTGGGACAGGGGGCGAGGGAGGAATTCACCCCTCCACTTT
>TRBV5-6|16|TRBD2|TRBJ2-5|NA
CASRRRGLAGAETQYF
TGTGCCAGCAGAAGAAGGGGACTAGCGGGAGCAGAGACCCAGTACTTC
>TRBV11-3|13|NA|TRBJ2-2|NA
CASSPRAVGELFF
TGTGCCAGCAGCCCCCGGGCCGTGGGGGAGCTGTTTTTT
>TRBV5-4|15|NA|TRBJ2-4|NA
CASSLGGRDSNIQYF
TGTGCCAGCAGCTTGGGGGGGCGCGATTCAAACATTCAGTACTTC
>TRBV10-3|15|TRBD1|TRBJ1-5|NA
CAISDGDRGDQPQHF
TGTGCCATCAGTGACGGGGACAGGGGAGATCAGCCCCAGCATTTT
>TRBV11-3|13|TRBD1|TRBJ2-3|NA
CASSSEGTGTQYF
TGTGCCAGCAGCTCGGAAGGGACAGGGACGCAGTATTTT
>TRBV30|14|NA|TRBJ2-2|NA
CAWSGAANTGELFF
TGTGCCTGGAGTGGGGCGGCAAACACCGGGGAGCTGTTTTTT
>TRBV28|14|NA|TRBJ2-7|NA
CASSLASAPYEQYF
TGTGCCAGCAGTTTAGCCAGCGCGCCCTACGAGCAGTACTTC
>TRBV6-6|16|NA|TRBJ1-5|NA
CASSSKTGGNNQPQHF
TGTGCCAGCAGTTCCAAGACAGGCGGGAACAATCAGCCCCAGCATTTT
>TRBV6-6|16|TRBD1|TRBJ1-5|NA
CASSYPGQGINQPQHF
TGTGCCAGCAGTTACCCGGGACAGGGCATAAATCAGCCCCAGCATTTT
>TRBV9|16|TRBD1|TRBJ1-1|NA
CASNALQTGGGTEAFF
TGTGCCAGCAACGCACTACAAACAGGGGGCGGCACTGAAGCTTTCTTT
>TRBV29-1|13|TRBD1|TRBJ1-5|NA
CSVGQGRDQPQHF
TGCAGCGTGGGACAGGGGAGAGATCAGCCCCAGCATTTT
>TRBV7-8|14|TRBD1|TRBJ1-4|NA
CASSPTGRNEKLFF
TGTGCCAGCAGCCCGACAGGGAGGAATGAAAAACTGTTTTTT
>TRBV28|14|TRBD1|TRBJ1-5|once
CASSDPGQGQPQHF
TGTGCCAGCAGTGACCCGGGACAGGGCCAGCCCCAGCATTTT
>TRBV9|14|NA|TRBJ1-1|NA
CASSVKAGNTEAFF
TGTGCCAGCAGCGTAAAGGCAGGGAACACTGAAGCTTTCTTT